The next 3 T cell receptor beta chains were all read from a single sample in a study of control samples from healthy donors and cancer patients. This table comes from immunoSEQ multiplex PCR, and its TCRdb copy is limited to in-frame clones, with some not included. The sample has roughly 120,000 clones, 93% seen once. The sequencing input was blood. These receptors were obtained from a man in his thirties or forties in good health.

J is TRBJ1-3 and V is TRBV27; TRBD1 aligns across 10 bases. Unmatched junction bases numbered 8, after V lost 4 bases and J lost 5 bases. The CDR3 contains 16 residues. Germline loops: CDR1 MNHEY, CDR2 SMNVEV (reference sequence). CDR3 coding DNA: TGTGCCAGCAGTTCGGCCGGGACAGGGGAGAGAAACACCATATATTTT. This gives the protein CASSSAGTGERNTIYF.

This chain links TRBV7-2 with TRBJ1-2, with TRBD1 matching 9 bases. The V segment lost 6 bases and the J segment 0 bases; nucleotides outside the gene matches: 5. This CDR3 has 15 residues. The germline CDR1 and CDR2 sequences are SGHTA and FQGNSA. In DNA form, the CDR3 reads TGTGCCAGCAGATCGGGACAGGGAGCTAACTATGGCTACACCTTC. It is translated as CASRSGQGANYGYTF.

CDR3 nucleotides: TGCGCCAGCAGCGTTGACAGGTTATACTATGGCTACACCTTC. This encodes CASSVDRLYYGYTF. The rearrangement links TRBV5-1 to TRBJ1-2, with TRBD1 as a possible D gene (6 bases). CDR1 SGHRS and CDR2 YFSETQ come from the germline V gene. The V gene lost 4 bases and the J gene lost 3 bases, with 13 bases spanning the gap. The CDR3 extends over 14 amino acids.